This T cell receptor (beta chain) is drawn from a study of T cell changes during pregnancy in multiple sclerosis (dated by TCRdb to about 2019). Notes on the research overall: Changes in the T cell repertoire over the course of pregnancy were examined in this study in women with multiple sclerosis.

Comment on this clone: Its antigen is not yet known. Within one base of it there is no much larger clone, and no base qualities were kept.

The protocol used for the library was the immunoSEQ multiplex PCR assay. Not all clones reach the TCRdb copy of this immuneACCESS table, which keeps in-frame sequences only. Checked studies attribute under half of the gap to unresolved V genes and leave the rest unexplained. The sample data list 50,000 to 65,000 clones, and roughly 90% of these were observed just once. The top ten hold around 1.3% of the sample. The sequence was collected from a female donor with multiple sclerosis, enrolled in a pregnancy study. The specimen was peripheral blood, collected in the second trimester of pregnancy.

The CDR3 in this case is CSVDTVWDRGSTEAFF. In nucleotide form, the sequence is TGCAGCGTTGATACAGTATGGGACAGGGGTAGTACTGAAGCTTTCTTT. The chain employs TRBV29-1 and TRBJ1-1; 10 bases in between match TRBD1. The junction shows trimming of 3 bases on V and 5 bases on J, and the gene matches do not reach 12 bases of it. The CDR3 runs 16 residues from the cysteine to the phenylalanine. This entry keeps only the CDR3 DNA: 48 bases, framed from base 1. CDR1 and CDR2 are read off the germline V gene as SQVTM and ANQGSEA.